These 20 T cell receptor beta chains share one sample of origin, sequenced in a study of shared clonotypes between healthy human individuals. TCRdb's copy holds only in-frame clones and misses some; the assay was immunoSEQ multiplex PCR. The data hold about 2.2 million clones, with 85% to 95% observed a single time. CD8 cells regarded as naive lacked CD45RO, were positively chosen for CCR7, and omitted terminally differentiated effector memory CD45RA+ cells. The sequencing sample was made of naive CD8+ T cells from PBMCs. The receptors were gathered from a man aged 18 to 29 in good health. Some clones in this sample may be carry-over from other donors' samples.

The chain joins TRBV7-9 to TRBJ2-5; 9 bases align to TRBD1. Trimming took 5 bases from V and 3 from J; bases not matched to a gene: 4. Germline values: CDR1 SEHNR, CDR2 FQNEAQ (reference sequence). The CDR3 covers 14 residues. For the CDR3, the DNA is TGTGCCAGCAGCCCTTGGGACAGGGAAGAGACCCAGTACTTC. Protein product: CASSPWDREETQYF.

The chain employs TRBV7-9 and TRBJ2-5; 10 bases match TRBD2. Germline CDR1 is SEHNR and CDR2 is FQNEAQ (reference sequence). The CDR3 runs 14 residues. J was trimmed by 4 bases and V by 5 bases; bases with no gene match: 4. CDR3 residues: CASSDRLAGETQYF. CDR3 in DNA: TGTGCCAGCAGCGACAGACTAGCGGGAGAGACCCAGTACTTC. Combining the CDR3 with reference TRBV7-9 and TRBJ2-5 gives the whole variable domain DTGVSQNPRHKITKRGQNVTFRCDPISEHNRLYWYRQTLGQGPEFLTYFQNEAQLEKSRLLSDRFSAERPKGSFSTLEIQRTEQGDSAMYLCASSDRLAGETQYFGPGTRLLVL.

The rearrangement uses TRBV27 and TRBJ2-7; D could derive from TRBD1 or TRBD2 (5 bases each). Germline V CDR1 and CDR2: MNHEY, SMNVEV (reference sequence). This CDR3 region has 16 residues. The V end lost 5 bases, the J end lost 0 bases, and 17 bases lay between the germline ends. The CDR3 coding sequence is TGTGCCAGCAGTCCCCCCCCCGGGACGAGCTCCTACGAGCAGTACTTC. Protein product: CASSPPPGTSSYEQYF.

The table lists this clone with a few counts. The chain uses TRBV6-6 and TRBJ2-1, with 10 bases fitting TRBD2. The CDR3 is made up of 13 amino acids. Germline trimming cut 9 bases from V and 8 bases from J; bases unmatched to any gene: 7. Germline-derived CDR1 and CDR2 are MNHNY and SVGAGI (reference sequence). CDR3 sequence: CASTSGIIYEQFF. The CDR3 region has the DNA TGTGCCAGTACTAGCGGGATAATCTATGAGCAGTTCTTC.

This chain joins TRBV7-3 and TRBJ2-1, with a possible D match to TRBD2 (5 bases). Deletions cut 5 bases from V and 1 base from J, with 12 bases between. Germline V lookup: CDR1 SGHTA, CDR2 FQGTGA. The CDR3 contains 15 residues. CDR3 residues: CASSPPGSSYNEQFF. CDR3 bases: TGTGCCAGCAGCCCTCCGGGGAGTTCCTACAATGAGCAGTTCTTC.

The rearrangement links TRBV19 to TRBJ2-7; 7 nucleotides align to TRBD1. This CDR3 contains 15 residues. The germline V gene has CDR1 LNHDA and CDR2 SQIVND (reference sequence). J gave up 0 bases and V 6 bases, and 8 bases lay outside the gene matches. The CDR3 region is CASSIRQGLSYEQYF. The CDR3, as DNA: TGTGCCAGTAGCATCCGACAGGGCCTCTCCTACGAGCAGTACTTC.

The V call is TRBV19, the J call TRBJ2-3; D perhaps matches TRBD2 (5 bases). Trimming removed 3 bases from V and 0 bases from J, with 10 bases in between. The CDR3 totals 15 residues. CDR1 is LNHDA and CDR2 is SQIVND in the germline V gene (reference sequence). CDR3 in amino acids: CASSISAVSTDTQYF. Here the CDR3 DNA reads TGTGCCAGTAGTATCTCAGCGGTGAGCACAGATACGCAGTATTTT.

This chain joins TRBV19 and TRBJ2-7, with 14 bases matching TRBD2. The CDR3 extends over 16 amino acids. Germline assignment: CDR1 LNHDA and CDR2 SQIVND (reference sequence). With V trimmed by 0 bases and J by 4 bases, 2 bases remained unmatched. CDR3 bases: TGTGCCAGTAGTATAGATCGGACTAGCGGGAGGTACGAGCAGTACTTC. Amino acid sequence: CASSIDRTSGRYEQYF.

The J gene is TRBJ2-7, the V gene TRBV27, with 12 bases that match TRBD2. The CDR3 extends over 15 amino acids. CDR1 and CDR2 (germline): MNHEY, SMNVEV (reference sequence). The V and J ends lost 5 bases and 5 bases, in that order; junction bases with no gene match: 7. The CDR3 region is CASSPGLAGGHEQYF. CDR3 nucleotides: TGTGCCAGCAGTCCCGGGCTAGCGGGAGGGCACGAGCAGTACTTC.

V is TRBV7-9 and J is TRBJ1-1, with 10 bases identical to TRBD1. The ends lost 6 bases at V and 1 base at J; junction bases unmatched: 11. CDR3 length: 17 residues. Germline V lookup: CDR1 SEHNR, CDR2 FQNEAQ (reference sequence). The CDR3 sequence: CASRPGQGTLGNTEAFF. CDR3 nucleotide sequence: TGTGCCAGCAGGCCGGGACAGGGGACCTTAGGGAACACTGAAGCTTTCTTT.

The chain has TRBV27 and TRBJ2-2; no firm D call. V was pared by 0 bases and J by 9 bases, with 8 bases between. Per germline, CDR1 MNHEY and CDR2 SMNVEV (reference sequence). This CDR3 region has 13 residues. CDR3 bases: TGTGCCAGCAGTTTATCCGGGTCTAGGGAGCTGTTTTTT. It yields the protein CASSLSGSRELFF.

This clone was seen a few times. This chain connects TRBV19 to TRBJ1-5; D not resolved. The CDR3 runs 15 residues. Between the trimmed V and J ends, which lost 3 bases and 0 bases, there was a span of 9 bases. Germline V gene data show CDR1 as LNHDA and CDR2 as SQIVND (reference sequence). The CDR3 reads CASSIVAGSNQPQHF. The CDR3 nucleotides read TGTGCCAGTAGTATCGTGGCTGGTAGCAATCAGCCCCAGCATTTT. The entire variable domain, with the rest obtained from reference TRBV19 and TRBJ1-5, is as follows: DGGITQSPKYLFRKEGQNVTLSCEQNLNHDAMYWYRQDPGQGLRLIYYSQIVNDFQKGDIAEGYSVSREKKESFPLTVTSAQKNPTAFYLCASSIVAGSNQPQHFGDGTRLSIL.

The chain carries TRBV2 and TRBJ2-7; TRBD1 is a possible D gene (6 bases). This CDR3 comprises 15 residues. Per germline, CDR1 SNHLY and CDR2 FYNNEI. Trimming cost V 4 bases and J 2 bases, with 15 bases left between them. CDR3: CASSVVDRPTYEQYF. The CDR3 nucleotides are TGTGCCAGCAGTGTGGTGGACAGACCCACCTACGAGCAGTACTTC.

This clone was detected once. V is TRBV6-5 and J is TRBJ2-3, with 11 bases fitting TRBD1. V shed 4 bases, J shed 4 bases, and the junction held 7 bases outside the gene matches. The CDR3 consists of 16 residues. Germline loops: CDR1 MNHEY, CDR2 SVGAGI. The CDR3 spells CASSSPGQGVADTQYF. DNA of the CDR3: TGTGCCAGCAGTTCACCGGGACAGGGGGTCGCAGATACGCAGTATTTT.

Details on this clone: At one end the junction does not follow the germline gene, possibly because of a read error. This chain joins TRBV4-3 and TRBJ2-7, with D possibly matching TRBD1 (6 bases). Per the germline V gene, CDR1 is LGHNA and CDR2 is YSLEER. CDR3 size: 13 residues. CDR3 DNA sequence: TGCGCCAGCAGCCGTCCAAAAAGGACAGTGGGCCTCTTC. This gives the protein CASSRPKRTVGLF.

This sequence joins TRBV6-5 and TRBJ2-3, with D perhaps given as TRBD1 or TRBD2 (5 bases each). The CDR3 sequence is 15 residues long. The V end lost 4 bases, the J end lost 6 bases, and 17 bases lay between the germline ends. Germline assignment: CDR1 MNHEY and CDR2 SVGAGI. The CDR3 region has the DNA TGTGCCAGCAGTTCCCTATTAAGGGGACCGGATACGCAGTATTTT. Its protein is CASSSLLRGPDTQYF.

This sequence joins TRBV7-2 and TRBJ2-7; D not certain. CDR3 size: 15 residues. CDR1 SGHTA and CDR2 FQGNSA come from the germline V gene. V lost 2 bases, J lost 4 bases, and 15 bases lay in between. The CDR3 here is CASSLFLGAGYEQYF. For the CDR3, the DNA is TGTGCCAGCAGCTTATTCCTGGGCGCCGGGTACGAGCAGTACTTC.

The CDR3 protein is CASRPYRNSGELFF. DNA for the CDR3: TGTGCCAGCAGACCGTACCGGAATTCCGGGGAGCTGTTTTTT. The chain combines TRBV6-5 with TRBJ2-2; D remains ambiguous. The CDR3 spans 14 residues. Trimming removed 6 bases at V and 6 bases at J, with 14 bases between. The germline gives CDR1 MNHEY, CDR2 SVGAGI.

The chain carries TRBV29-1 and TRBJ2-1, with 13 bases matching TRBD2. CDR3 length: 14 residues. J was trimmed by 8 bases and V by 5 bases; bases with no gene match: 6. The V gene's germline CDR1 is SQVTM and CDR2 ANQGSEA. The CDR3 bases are TGCAGCGTTCCTGGGACTAGCGGGATCTATGAGCAGTTCTTC. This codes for CSVPGTSGIYEQFF.

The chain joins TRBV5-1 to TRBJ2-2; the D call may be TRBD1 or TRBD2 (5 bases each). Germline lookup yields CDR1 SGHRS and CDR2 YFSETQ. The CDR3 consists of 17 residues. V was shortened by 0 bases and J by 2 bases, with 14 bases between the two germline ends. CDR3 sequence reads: CASSLAGGDLNTGELFF. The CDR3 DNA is TGCGCCAGCAGCTTGGCCGGTGGGGACCTAAACACCGGGGAGCTGTTTTTT.